This T cell receptor (beta chain) came from a study of cytomegalovirus exposure and HLA in healthy donors. Healthy bone marrow donors supplied every sample. It was with 60 Vbeta and 13 Jbeta primers that the PCR ran. Sequencing used immunoSEQ multiplex PCR; TCRdb keeps in-frame clones, though not all of them. This sample has some 200,000 clones, with approximately 80% found just once. This clonotype originated in a boy aged 2-15 years in good health and CMV-seronegative. The sample was PBMCs.

CDR3 amino acids: CASSLYMSYGYTF. In DNA form, the CDR3 reads TGTGCCAGCAGCTTATATATGAGCTATGGCTACACCTTC. V is TRBV7-2 and J is TRBJ1-2, with D hard to call. Deletions cut 2 bases from V and 4 bases from J, with 8 bases between. Germline assignment: CDR1 SGHTA and CDR2 FQGNSA. The CDR3 covers 13 residues.